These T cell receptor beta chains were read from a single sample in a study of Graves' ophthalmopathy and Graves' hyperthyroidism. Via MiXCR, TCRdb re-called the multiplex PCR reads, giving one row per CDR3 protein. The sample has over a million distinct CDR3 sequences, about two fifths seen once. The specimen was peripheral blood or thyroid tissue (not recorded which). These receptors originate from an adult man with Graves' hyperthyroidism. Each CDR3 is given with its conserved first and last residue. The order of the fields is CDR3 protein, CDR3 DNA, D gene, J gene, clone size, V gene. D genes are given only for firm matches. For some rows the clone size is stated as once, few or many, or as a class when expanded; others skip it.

CDR3: CASSQEVVSNQPQHF; DNA: TGCGCCAGCAGCCAAGAGGTAGTGAGCAATCAGCCCCAGCATTTT; D: .; J: TRBJ1-5; size: many; V: TRBV4-3
CDR3: CSASGMGAHTEAFF; DNA: TGCAGTGCCAGTGGTATGGGGGCCCACACTGAAGCTTTCTTT; D: .; J: TRBJ1-1; size: many; V: TRBV20-1
CDR3: CASSQDGGNTIYF; DNA: TGTGCCAGCAGCCAAGATGGAGGAAACACCATATATTTT; D: .; J: TRBJ1-3; size: .; V: TRBV4-2
CDR3: CASSVGLAGMNTGELFF; DNA: TGTGCCAGCAGCGTAGGCCTAGCGGGTATGAACACCGGGGAGCTGTTTTTT; D: TRBD2; J: TRBJ2-2; size: .; V: TRBV9
CDR3: CASSGQMNTEALF; DNA: TGTGCCAGCTCGGGACAGATGAACACTGAAGCTCTCTTT; D: TRBD1; J: TRBJ1-1; size: once; V: TRBV19
CDR3: CASSPQGYTEASF; DNA: TGTGCCAGCAGCCCCCAGGGGTACACTGAAGCTTCCTTT; D: .; J: TRBJ1-1; size: .; V: TRBV2
CDR3: CASSQAGGLEDTQYF; DNA: TGCGCCAGCAGCCAAGCGGGAGGGCTTGAGGATACGCAGTATTTT; D: TRBD2; J: TRBJ2-3; size: .; V: TRBV4-3
CDR3: CASSRTGKMFNEKLFF; DNA: TGCGCCAGCAGCCGAACCGGGAAGATGTTTAATGAAAAACTGTTTTTT; D: .; J: TRBJ1-4; size: few; V: TRBV5-1
CDR3: CATSDVGQGTYEQYF; DNA: TGTGCCACCAGTGATGTTGGGCAGGGGACCTACGAGCAGTACTTC; D: .; J: TRBJ2-7; size: .; V: TRBV24-1
CDR3: CSVGTGSRELFF; DNA: TGCAGCGTTGGGACAGGGTCCCGGGAGCTGTTTTTT; D: TRBD1; J: TRBJ2-2; size: .; V: TRBV29-1
CDR3: CASRGERAPLHF; DNA: TGTGCCAGCAGGGGGGAACGGGCACCCCTCCACTTT; D: .; J: TRBJ1-6; size: .; V: TRBV2
CDR3: CASSLITGTSGMRTQYF; DNA: TGTGCCAGCAGCCTTATTACCGGGACTAGCGGGATGAGGACCCAGTACTTC; D: TRBD2; J: TRBJ2-5; size: once; V: TRBV7-9
CDR3: CASSPQLTGEQATVYTGELFF; DNA: TGCGCCAGCAGCCCACAGCTAACCGGGGAGCAGGCCACGGTCTACACCGGGGAGCTGTTTTTT; D: .; J: TRBJ2-2; size: .; V: TRBV4-3
CDR3: CASTRKAGGRLDTEAFF; DNA: TGCGCCAGCACCCGAAAGGCAGGGGGCCGTTTGGACACTGAAGCTTTCTTT; D: TRBD1; J: TRBJ1-1; size: many; V: TRBV10-2
CDR3: CASSVDGGHNYGYTF; DNA: TGTGCCAGCAGCGTAGACGGGGGGCATAACTATGGCTACACCTTC; D: .; J: TRBJ1-2; size: many; V: TRBV9
CDR3: CASTLTSGQVQETQYF; DNA: TGTGCCAGCACCTTGACTAGCGGGCAGGTCCAAGAGACCCAGTACTTC; D: TRBD2; J: TRBJ2-5; size: few; V: TRBV6-9
CDR3: CASSQQRNEKLFF; DNA: TGTGCCAGCAGCCAACAACGGAATGAAAAACTGTTTTTT; D: .; J: TRBJ1-4; size: .; V: TRBV4-2
CDR3: CASSPTGSSFGYTF; DNA: TGTGCCAGCAGCCCGACAGGGAGTTCCTTCGGCTACACCTTC; D: TRBD1; J: TRBJ1-2; size: .; V: TRBV7-2
CDR3: CASSLQGSVTGELFF; DNA: TGTGCCAGCAGCTTACAGGGATCGGTGACCGGGGAGCTGTTTTTT; D: .; J: TRBJ2-2; size: many; V: TRBV7-6
CDR3: CASSLRGVGYTF; DNA: TGTGCCAGCAGCCTCAGGGGAGTCGGCTACACCTTC; D: .; J: TRBJ1-2; size: .; V: TRBV12-3/TRBV12-4
CDR3: CSAKNRDASYEQYF; DNA: TGCAGTGCTAAGAACCGGGACGCCTCCTACGAGCAGTACTTC; D: .; J: TRBJ2-7; size: many; V: TRBV20-1
CDR3: CAMGTGGREAFF; DNA: TGTGCCATGGGGACAGGGGGCCGTGAAGCTTTCTTT; D: TRBD1; J: TRBJ1-1; size: many; V: TRBV7-9